This T cell receptor beta chain appears in the sequencing data of a study of T cell changes during pregnancy in multiple sclerosis. The V gene's germline CDR1 is SGDLS and CDR2 YYNGEE. This CDR3 comprises 18 residues. The junction had 14 bases not matched to a gene; V was cut back by 5 bases and J by 0 bases. Using immunoSEQ multiplex PCR, the repertoire was profiled, and TCRdb retains in-frame clones only, with some absent. This sample carries roughly 38,000 clones, 93% of them seen once, and the ten largest clones take over 0.55%. V is TRBV9 and J is TRBJ2-4; 7 bases line up with TRBD1. Sequenced material: CD4+ T cells from peripheral blood mononuclear cells, taken in the third trimester of pregnancy. The clonotype comes from a female donor with multiple sclerosis, enrolled in a pregnancy study. The DNA for the CDR3 is TGTGCCAGCAGTGACCGGGACAGAGGCGGGTTAGCCAAAAACATTCAGTACTTC. This gives the protein CASSDRDRGGLAKNIQYF.